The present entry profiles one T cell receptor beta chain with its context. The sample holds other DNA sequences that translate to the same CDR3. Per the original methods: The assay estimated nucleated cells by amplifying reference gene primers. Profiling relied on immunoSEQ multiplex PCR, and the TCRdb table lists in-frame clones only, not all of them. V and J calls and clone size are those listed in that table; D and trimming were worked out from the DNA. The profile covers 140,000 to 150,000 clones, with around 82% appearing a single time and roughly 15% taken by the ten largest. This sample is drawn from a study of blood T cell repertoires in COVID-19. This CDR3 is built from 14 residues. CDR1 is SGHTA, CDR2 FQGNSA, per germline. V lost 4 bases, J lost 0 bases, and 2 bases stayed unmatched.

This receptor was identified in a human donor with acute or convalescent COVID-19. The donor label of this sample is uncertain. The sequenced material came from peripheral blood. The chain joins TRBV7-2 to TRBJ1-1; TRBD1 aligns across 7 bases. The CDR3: CASSSDRVNTEAFF. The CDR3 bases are TGTGCCAGCAGCTCAGACAGGGTGAACACTGAAGCTTTCTTT.